This T cell receptor beta chain was sequenced for a study of response to subunit inactivated influenza vaccine. A few counts support this clonotype. MiXCR, applied by TCRdb to the RT-PCR reads, yields one record per CDR3 protein. The data hold about 300,000 distinct CDR3 sequences, with 21% observed a single time. CDR3 size: 17 residues. Germline V gene data show CDR1 as LGHNA and CDR2 as YSLEER. The ends were cut back, 3 bases at V and 0 bases at J, with 15 bases in the middle. This receptor was obtained from a man in his fifties or sixties who received an inactivated influenza vaccine. The specimen was PBMCs from blood, collected approximately 20 months after vaccination. The chain is built from TRBV4-3 and TRBJ2-4; D is perhaps TRBD2 (6 bases). In DNA, the CDR3 is TGCGCCAGCAGCCAGCGGGAAGGGGCACTAGCCAAAAACATTCAGTACTTC. It codes for CASSQREGALAKNIQYF.